The next 29 T cell receptor beta chains were all read from a single sample in a study of T-cell memory formation after mild COVID-19. One entry per CDR3 protein, called by TCRdb with MiXCR from the 5' RACE reads. The table lists about 360,000 distinct CDR3 sequences, around 13% of them singletons. Source material: PBMCs or a T cell subset sorted from them (not recorded which). The source is a man in his late teens or twenties who had mild COVID-19 (a few samples of this study predate the infection). Cell type and time point are not known.

The chain combines TRBV12-3 or TRBV12-4 with TRBJ2-5, with a weak D call TRBD2 (5 bases). Trimming pared 3 bases from V and 4 bases from J, leaving 9 bases between. The CDR3 length is 13 residues. CDR3 amino acids: CASSFEGLETQYF. The CDR3 bases are TGTGCCAGCAGTTTTGAGGGCCTAGAGACCCAGTACTTC.

This clonotype was observed at least ten times. The CDR3 coding sequence is TGTGCCAGCAGCTTAGGGCGGCAGGGAGGACTGGATAAACTGTTTTTT. Its translation: CASSLGRQGGLDKLFF. The chain is built from TRBV7-2 and TRBJ1-4; D is perhaps TRBD1 (5 bases). This CDR3 has 16 amino acids. Looked up from germline, CDR1 is SGHTA and CDR2 is FQGNSA. Deletions cut 1 base from V and 11 bases from J, with 20 bases between.

There are a few counts of this clonotype. The rearrangement uses TRBV7-2 and TRBJ2-3, with TRBD2 matching 8 bases. V lost 5 bases to trimming and J lost 5 bases; unmatched junction nucleotides: 6. The CDR3 has 14 amino acids. Germline CDR1 and CDR2: SGHTA and FQGNSA. CDR3: CASSPGTRGDTQYF. The CDR3 nucleotides read TGTGCCAGCAGCCCCGGGACTAGAGGAGATACGCAGTATTTT. The full variable domain, in which reference TRBV7-2 and TRBJ2-3 provide the parts outside the CDR3, is GAGVSQSPSNKVTEKGKDVELRCDPISGHTALYWYRQSLGQGLEFLIYFQGNSAPDKSGLPSDRFSAERTGGSVSTLTIQRTQQEDSAVYLCASSPGTRGDTQYFGPGTRLTVL.

This clonotype was found a few times. The chain is built from TRBV20-1 and TRBJ2-3; TRBD2 matches 9 bases. The ends lost 6 bases at V and 3 bases at J; junction bases unmatched: 4. The CDR3 is made up of 13 amino acids. Germline V CDR1 and CDR2: DFQATT, SNEGSKA (reference sequence). The chain's CDR3 is CSAAGGATDTQYF. The DNA of the CDR3 is TGCAGTGCAGCGGGGGGAGCGACAGATACGCAGTATTTT.

This clonotype has a handful of counts. The chain employs TRBV12-3 or TRBV12-4 and TRBJ1-5; 8 bases are a match to TRBD1. J was trimmed by 7 bases and V by 6 bases; bases with no gene match: 11. This CDR3 spans 15 amino acids. DNA for the CDR3: TGTGCCAGCAGCCCGCGGACAGGGCGAGGACAGCCCCAGCATTTT. It yields the protein CASSPRTGRGQPQHF.

There are a few counts of this clonotype. The rearrangement uses TRBV28 and TRBJ1-2; D not resolved. V lost 7 bases to trimming and J lost 6 bases, with 21 bases between them. Germline CDR1 MDHEN, CDR2 SYDVKM. This CDR3 has 15 residues. CDR3 coding DNA: TGTGCCAGCATTACCCCCTTGCGGCTGCACGATGGCTACACCTTC. Translated, it gives CASITPLRLHDGYTF.

This clonotype came up a few times. The V and J genes are TRBV7-9 and TRBJ1-1; TRBD1 is a possible D gene (5 bases). Trimming pared 6 bases from V and 9 bases from J, leaving 14 bases between. This CDR3 comprises 12 residues. Looked up from germline, CDR1 is SEHNR and CDR2 is FQNEAQ (reference sequence). In nucleotides, the CDR3 is TGTGCCAGCAGGGGGGGACCGCAAAAAGCTTTCTTT. Residues: CASRGGPQKAFF.

This clonotype was detected only a few times. The chain joins TRBV6-5 to TRBJ2-7; TRBD2 aligns across 8 bases. There are 15 residues in the CDR3. Germline V gene data show CDR1 as MNHEY and CDR2 as SVGAGI. V lost 0 bases to trimming and J lost 2 bases; unmatched junction nucleotides: 3. The CDR3 loop is CASSYSSGGPYEQYF. The CDR3 nucleotides read TGTGCCAGCAGTTACTCGTCGGGGGGGCCCTACGAGCAGTACTTC.

This clonotype was detected ten times or more. V is TRBV12-3 or TRBV12-4 and J is TRBJ1-2; 10 nucleotides line up with TRBD1. V lost 6 bases to trimming and J lost 7 bases; unmatched junction nucleotides: 8. The CDR3 has 14 amino acids. This CDR3 is CASSIGQGVGGYTF. The CDR3 bases are TGTGCCAGCAGCATAGGACAGGGGGTCGGTGGCTACACCTTC.

The V call is TRBV29-1, the J call TRBJ1-2; a possible D gene is TRBD1 (6 bases). Germline V gives CDR1 SQVTM, CDR2 ANQGSEA. The CDR3 is 14 residues long. Trimming left V 1 base short and J 4 bases short, with 13 bases between. CDR3 loop: CSVEGRGQIYGYTF. The CDR3 nucleotides read TGCAGCGTTGAAGGCCGGGGGCAGATCTATGGCTACACCTTC.

The genes are TRBV28 and TRBJ2-1; no clear D. The length of the CDR3 is 16 residues. Trimming stripped 5 bases from V and 8 bases from J, with 22 bases between. The germline CDR1 and CDR2 sequences are MDHEN and SYDVKM. The CDR3 loop is CASSTQGPWGNDEQFF. The CDR3, as DNA: TGTGCCAGCAGTACTCAAGGGCCCTGGGGAAACGATGAGCAGTTCTTC. The full variable domain, in which reference TRBV28 and TRBJ2-1 provide the parts outside the CDR3, is DVKVTQSSRYLVKRTGEKVFLECVQDMDHENMFWYRQDPGLGLRLIYFSYDVKMKEKGDIPEGYSVSREKKERFSLILESASTNQTSMYLCASSTQGPWGNDEQFFGPGTRLTVL.

This clonotype was seen more than once but under ten times. CDR3 in DNA: TGTGCCACCAGTGAGGGACCCCGGGAGACCCAGTACTTC. It encodes CATSEGPRETQYF. The chain carries TRBV24-1 and TRBJ2-5, with D possibly being TRBD1 or TRBD2 (5 bases each). Germline V gives CDR1 KGHDR, CDR2 SFDVKD. V was pared by 4 bases and J by 5 bases, with 10 bases between. The CDR3 has 13 residues.

This clonotype has ten or more counts. The chain combines TRBV5-5 with TRBJ2-5, with TRBD2 matching 7 bases. After removal of 4 bases from V and 3 bases from J, the junction contained 6 bases not matched to a gene. Germline V gives CDR1 SGHKS, CDR2 YYEKEE (reference sequence). This CDR3 has 14 residues. CDR3 sequence reads: CASSPGGIEETQYF. The DNA of the CDR3 is TGTGCCAGCAGCCCGGGGGGAATAGAAGAGACCCAGTACTTC.

This clonotype was observed at least ten times. The V gene is TRBV5-1, the J gene TRBJ2-5; no firm D call. The CDR3 spans 15 residues. V was cut by 2 bases and J by 4 bases, with 15 bases left in between. Per germline, CDR1 SGHRS and CDR2 YFSETQ. The CDR3 nucleotides are TGCGCCAGCAGCTTACAACACTGGCCTAGAGAGACCCAGTACTTC. Translated, it gives CASSLQHWPRETQYF.

In its sample, this clonotype was seen a few times. The chain has TRBV4-3 and TRBJ2-3; unclear D gene. V gave up 1 base and J gave up 4 bases, with 6 bases separating them. From germline, CDR1 is LGHNA and CDR2 YSLEER. This CDR3 spans 13 amino acids. In DNA, the CDR3 is TGCGCCAGCAGCCAAGGGCCGGCAGATACGCAGTATTTT. Translation gives CASSQGPADTQYF.

There are a few counts of this clonotype. V is TRBV2 and J is TRBJ2-5; D unresolved. The CDR3 runs to 12 residues. In germline, CDR1 is SNHLY, CDR2 FYNNEI. The V and J ends lost 10 bases and 5 bases respectively, with 14 bases between them. Here the CDR3 DNA reads TGTGCCACCGGAAGGACCGGGGAGACCCAGTACTTC. This codes for CATGRTGETQYF.

This clonotype appeared a few times. The J gene is TRBJ1-2, the V gene TRBV6-2 or TRBV6-3; the match to TRBD1 covers 7 bases. V gave up 6 bases and J gave up 2 bases; unmatched junction bases: 3. Per germline, CDR1 MNHEY and CDR2 SVGEGT. CDR3 length equals 13 residues. The CDR3 protein is CASRPTGNYGYTF. The CDR3 DNA reads as TGTGCCAGCAGGCCGACAGGGAACTATGGCTACACCTTC.

This chain links TRBV12-3 or TRBV12-4 with TRBJ1-5, with a weak D call TRBD1 (5 bases). V dropped 2 bases and J dropped 6 bases, with 14 bases sitting between them. The CDR3 sequence is 15 residues long. The CDR3 DNA reads TGTGCCAGCAGTTTAAGGGGTCTGGGTCTTCAGCCCCAGCATTTT. Translating gives CASSLRGLGLQPQHF.

A few counts support this clonotype. The genes are TRBV10-3 and TRBJ2-4; 14 nucleotides match TRBD2. The CDR3 extends over 15 amino acids. Germline V gene data show CDR1 as ENHRY and CDR2 as SYGVKD. V was clipped by 11 bases and J by 2 bases; unmatched bases: 5. CDR3 DNA: TGTGCCTCTCGACTAGCGGGGGGGCCCAAAAACATTCAGTACTTC. Protein product: CASRLAGGPKNIQYF.

The J gene is TRBJ2-1, the V gene TRBV6-4; 8 bases are a match to TRBD1. V dropped 5 bases and J dropped 8; count of bases not matched to a gene: 8. CDR1 is MRHNA, CDR2 SNTAGT, per germline. The CDR3 is made up of 14 amino acids. Written as DNA, the CDR3 is TGTGCCAGCAGTCGACAGGGGTCCGGGGATGAGCAGTTCTTC. Translating it yields CASSRQGSGDEQFF.

The chain employs TRBV29-1 and TRBJ2-5; 7 nucleotides line up with TRBD1. The germline V gene has CDR1 SQVTM and CDR2 ANQGSEA. V was clipped by 8 bases and J by 3 bases; unmatched bases: 6. This CDR3 region has 12 residues. The CDR3 DNA reads TGCAGCTCGGGCGACAGGGAAGAGACCCAGTACTTC. Encoded protein: CSSGDREETQYF.

The V call is TRBV9, the J call TRBJ1-3; D is uncertain. V was trimmed by 0 bases and J by 3 bases, leaving 7 bases between them. The CDR3 is made up of 14 amino acids. Germline values: CDR1 SGDLS, CDR2 YYNGEE. DNA of the CDR3: TGTGCCAGCAGCGTAGCCGGAGTTGGAAACACCATATATTTT. As protein: CASSVAGVGNTIYF.

This clonotype was recorded a few times. The chain links TRBV7-3 to TRBJ2-3; TRBD1 or TRBD2 may be the D gene (6 bases each). Germline V CDR1 and CDR2: SGHTA, FQGTGA. Between the trimmed V and J ends, which lost 5 bases and 4 bases, there was a span of 13 bases. This CDR3 is 14 amino acids long. The CDR3 here is CASSPGGPADTQYF. The CDR3 DNA reads TGTGCCAGCAGCCCTGGGGGGCCCGCAGATACGCAGTATTTT.

The V call is TRBV19, the J call TRBJ1-1; 7 bases are a match to TRBD1. Losses at the gene ends were 1 base for V and 6 bases for J; bases not matched to a gene: 11. Germline lookup yields CDR1 LNHDA and CDR2 SQIVND (reference sequence). The CDR3 covers 16 residues. The CDR3 nucleotides read TGTGCCAGTAGTATAGGATCGACAGGGTTGGGCTCTGAAGCTTTCTTT. As protein: CASSIGSTGLGSEAFF.

The chain has TRBV3-1 and TRBJ2-3, with 11 bases matching TRBD2. Trimming removed 3 bases from V and 0 bases from J; junction bases left unmatched: 2. The CDR3 length is 16 residues. Germline CDR1 LGHDT, CDR2 YNNKEL (reference sequence). The DNA of the CDR3 is TGTGCCAGCAGCCACCTAGCGGGGGGTAGCACAGATACGCAGTATTTT. It encodes CASSHLAGGSTDTQYF.

The chain couples TRBV4-2 to TRBJ1-5, with D perhaps matching TRBD1 (5 bases). The CDR3 runs 15 residues. In germline, CDR1 is LGHNA, CDR2 YNFKEQ. V shed 1 base and J shed 3 bases, with 10 bases lying between them. The CDR3 spells CASSQALGANQPQHF. DNA of the CDR3: TGTGCCAGCAGCCAAGCTTTAGGGGCCAATCAGCCCCAGCATTTT.

This clonotype came up many times. This chain links TRBV2 with TRBJ2-7, with 10 nucleotides matching TRBD1. Germline lookup yields CDR1 SNHLY and CDR2 FYNNEI. The CDR3 runs to 15 residues. The V and J ends lost 7 bases and 4 bases, in that order; junction bases with no gene match: 10. The CDR3: CASNTHGDRGYEQYF. CDR3 bases: TGTGCCAGCAACACACACGGGGACAGGGGTTACGAGCAGTACTTC.

This clonotype was counted between two and nine times. The V call is TRBV5-1, the J call TRBJ1-1; 7 nucleotides align to TRBD1. J gave up 10 bases and V 4 bases, and 4 bases lay outside the gene matches. CDR1 and CDR2 (germline): SGHRS, YFSETQ. The CDR3 is 11 residues long. CDR3 DNA: TGCGCCAGCAGCATGACAGGGACAGCTTTCTTT. Protein sequence: CASSMTGTAFF.

This clonotype was seen a handful of times. The chain joins TRBV20-1 to TRBJ2-5; D is unclear. The germline CDR1 and CDR2 sequences are DFQATT and SNEGSKA (reference sequence). Trimming took off 2 bases at V and 5 bases at J, with 12 bases between the two ends. This CDR3 region has 13 residues. The CDR3 nucleotides read TGCAGTGCTAGACAGCAGGCGAGGGAGACCCAGTACTTC. Its protein is CSARQQARETQYF.